This is a list of T cell receptor beta chains from one sample in a study of shared clonotypes between healthy human individuals. Measured with immunoSEQ multiplex PCR; TCRdb has only the in-frame clones, and not every one. The sample has some 2,100,000 clones, about 92% seen once. The sequenced sample consisted of naive CD8+ T cells from PBMCs. The receptors stem from a man aged 18-30 years in good health. Some clones in this sample may be carry-over from other donors' samples. The CDR3 runs from the conserved cysteine through the conserved F or W. D genes are given only for firm matches. Clone size, where shown, is once, few, many, or a class for clones that have expanded.

abundance: few
v_gene: TRBV4-1
j_gene: TRBJ1-1
d_gene: NA
CDR3aa: CASSRRLTDTEAFF
CDR3nt: TGCGCCAGCAGCCGGCGACTGACAGACACTGAAGCTTTCTTT

abundance: NA
v_gene: TRBV29-1
j_gene: TRBJ2-7
d_gene: NA
CDR3aa: CSVGGGSGSYEQYF
CDR3nt: TGCAGCGTTGGAGGGGGTAGCGGCTCCTACGAGCAGTACTTC

abundance: NA
v_gene: TRBV7-2
j_gene: TRBJ2-1
d_gene: NA
CDR3aa: CASVVVGSSYNEQFF
CDR3nt: TGTGCCAGCGTCGTCGTAGGTAGCTCCTACAATGAGCAGTTCTTC

abundance: NA
v_gene: TRBV21-1
j_gene: TRBJ2-7
d_gene: NA
CDR3aa: CASSKVNQGAIIYEQYF
CDR3nt: TGTGCCAGCAGCAAAGTAAACCAGGGGGCTATTATCTACGAGCAGTACTTC

abundance: NA
v_gene: TRBV7-6
j_gene: TRBJ2-3
d_gene: NA
CDR3aa: CASSLAPGATGRASTDTQYF
CDR3nt: TGTGCCAGCAGCTTAGCGCCAGGGGCGACCGGGAGAGCTAGCACAGATACGCAGTATTTT

abundance: few
v_gene: TRBV30
j_gene: TRBJ1-2
d_gene: TRBD1
CDR3aa: CAWSTRQGLDGYTF
CDR3nt: TGTGCCTGGAGTACCCGACAGGGTCTCGATGGCTACACCTTC

abundance: NA
v_gene: TRBV30
j_gene: TRBJ2-1
d_gene: NA
CDR3aa: CAWSGAGQFF
CDR3nt: TGTGCCTGGAGCGGAGCTGGGCAGTTCTTC

abundance: NA
v_gene: TRBV13
j_gene: TRBJ2-7
d_gene: TRBD1
CDR3aa: CASRTQGAPYEQYF
CDR3nt: TGTGCCAGCAGGACACAGGGGGCCCCCTACGAGCAGTACTTC

abundance: NA
v_gene: TRBV25-1
j_gene: TRBJ1-1
d_gene: NA
CDR3aa: CASNPRGRTEAFF
CDR3nt: TGTGCCAGCAATCCGCGCGGGCGGACTGAAGCTTTCTTT

abundance: NA
v_gene: TRBV28
j_gene: TRBJ1-1
d_gene: TRBD1
CDR3aa: CASRVDREGSEAFF
CDR3nt: TGTGCCAGCAGGGTGGACAGGGAAGGCTCTGAAGCTTTCTTT

abundance: NA
v_gene: TRBV27
j_gene: TRBJ2-1
d_gene: TRBD2
CDR3aa: CASSWGLPNNEQFF
CDR3nt: TGTGCCAGCAGTTGGGGACTACCAAACAATGAGCAGTTCTTC

abundance: NA
v_gene: TRBV29-1
j_gene: TRBJ2-7
d_gene: NA
CDR3aa: CSVESQSSYEQYF
CDR3nt: TGCAGCGTTGAAAGCCAGAGCTCCTACGAGCAGTACTTC

abundance: NA
v_gene: TRBV27
j_gene: TRBJ2-1
d_gene: TRBD2
CDR3aa: CASSLLQRLAGDNEQFF
CDR3nt: TGTGCCAGCAGTTTACTGCAGCGACTAGCGGGAGACAATGAGCAGTTCTTC

abundance: NA
v_gene: TRBV2
j_gene: TRBJ2-7
d_gene: NA
CDR3aa: CASSDYEQYF
CDR3nt: TGTGCCAGCAGTGACTACGAGCAGTACTTC

abundance: NA
v_gene: TRBV10-3
j_gene: TRBJ2-3
d_gene: NA
CDR3aa: CAISPLLRDTQYF
CDR3nt: TGTGCCATCAGTCCCCTGTTGAGAGATACGCAGTATTTT

abundance: NA
v_gene: TRBV6-1
j_gene: TRBJ1-5
d_gene: TRBD1
CDR3aa: CASSEDTTGGQPQHF
CDR3nt: TGTGCCAGCAGTGAAGATACGACAGGGGGTCAGCCCCAGCATTTT

abundance: once
v_gene: TRBV9
j_gene: TRBJ2-3
d_gene: NA
CDR3aa: CASSAPSRSGSTDTQYF
CDR3nt: TGTGCCAGCAGCGCCCCCTCTCGTAGCGGTAGCACAGATACGCAGTATTTT

abundance: NA
v_gene: TRBV19
j_gene: TRBJ2-7
d_gene: NA
CDR3aa: CASRVGPDSYEQYF
CDR3nt: TGTGCCAGTCGTGTGGGGCCAGATTCGTACGAGCAGTACTTC

abundance: NA
v_gene: TRBV4-1
j_gene: TRBJ2-1
d_gene: NA
CDR3aa: CASRGVGGLYNEQFF
CDR3nt: TGCGCCAGCAGGGGGGTGGGCGGACTCTACAATGAGCAGTTCTTC

abundance: NA
v_gene: TRBV29-1
j_gene: TRBJ2-7
d_gene: NA
CDR3aa: CSVEGSGSYEQYF
CDR3nt: TGCAGCGTTGAAGGTAGCGGCTCCTACGAGCAGTACTTC

abundance: NA
v_gene: TRBV5-6
j_gene: TRBJ1-5
d_gene: NA
CDR3aa: CASSYGGYSNQPQHF
CDR3nt: TGTGCCAGCAGCTACGGGGGTTATAGCAATCAGCCCCAGCATTTT

abundance: NA
v_gene: TRBV7-9
j_gene: TRBJ2-3
d_gene: NA
CDR3aa: CASSLGEGVLTDTQYF
CDR3nt: TGTGCCAGCAGCTTAGGGGAGGGGGTGCTCACAGATACGCAGTATTTT

abundance: NA
v_gene: TRBV9
j_gene: TRBJ1-1
d_gene: TRBD1
CDR3aa: CASSPTGTGLNTEAFF
CDR3nt: TGTGCCAGCAGCCCCACGGGGACAGGGCTGAACACTGAAGCTTTCTTT

abundance: NA
v_gene: TRBV27
j_gene: TRBJ2-1
d_gene: TRBD2
CDR3aa: CASRFLAGPHNEQFF
CDR3nt: TGTGCCAGCAGATTCCTAGCGGGCCCTCACAATGAGCAGTTCTTC